The rows below give T cell receptor beta chains drawn from one sample of a study of blood T cell repertoires in COVID-19. Sequenced by immunoSEQ multiplex PCR; TCRdb stores in-frame clones only, minus some. The sample shows about 24,000 clones, approximately 89% of them seen only once. Sequenced material: peripheral blood. These receptors all stem from a human donor in a cohort sampled during active COVID-19. The CDR3 runs from the conserved cysteine through the conserved F or W. Fields, in order: V gene, D gene, J gene, CDR3 DNA, CDR3 protein. D genes are given only for firm matches.

v_call: TRBV28
d_call: TRBD1
j_call: TRBJ1-5
cdr3_nt: TGTGCTGTGGAGAAGGGAACAGGGGGGAGGGTTGATCAGCCCCAGCATTTT
cdr3_aa: CAVEKGTGGRVDQPQHF

v_call: TRBV7-6
d_call: TRBD1
j_call: TRBJ2-7
cdr3_nt: TGTGCCAGCAGCTTAGGCAGGGAAGCCGGGACAGGGGGTAACGGGCGCGAGCAGTACTTC
cdr3_aa: CASSLGREAGTGGNGREQYF

v_call: TRBV5-8
d_call: NA
j_call: TRBJ2-7
cdr3_nt: TGTGCCAGCACCCTCTACGAGCAGTACTTC
cdr3_aa: CASTLYEQYF

v_call: TRBV28
d_call: NA
j_call: TRBJ1-6
cdr3_nt: TGTGCCAGCGGTTCGGTCGGTAATTCACCCCTCCACTTT
cdr3_aa: CASGSVGNSPLHF

v_call: TRBV11-2
d_call: NA
j_call: TRBJ1-2
cdr3_nt: TGTGCCAGCAGCTCGGAACAGGGTGATTTGCGTGGCTACACCTTC
cdr3_aa: CASSSEQGDLRGYTF

v_call: TRBV19
d_call: TRBD1
j_call: TRBJ1-3
cdr3_nt: TGTGCCAGTAAACCAAATACAGGGGACGCTGGAAACACCATATATTTT
cdr3_aa: CASKPNTGDAGNTIYF

v_call: TRBV7-9
d_call: NA
j_call: TRBJ2-1
cdr3_nt: TGTGCCAGCAGCTTATTGAGGGGGGGCAATGAGCAGTTCTTC
cdr3_aa: CASSLLRGGNEQFF

v_call: TRBV6-1
d_call: NA
j_call: TRBJ1-2
cdr3_nt: TGTGCCAGCAGTGAACCCGGTAACTATGGCTACACCTTC
cdr3_aa: CASSEPGNYGYTF

v_call: TRBV29-1
d_call: TRBD1
j_call: TRBJ2-7
cdr3_nt: TGCAGCGTTGATCTAGGGCCCCAGGGGGCCCACGAGCAGTACTTC
cdr3_aa: CSVDLGPQGAHEQYF

v_call: TRBV29-1
d_call: NA
j_call: TRBJ1-1
cdr3_nt: TGCAGCGTTGGGGGGGTTCGGGACTGGCTTCGGAACACTGAAGCTTTCTTT
cdr3_aa: CSVGGVRDWLRNTEAFF

v_call: TRBV20-1
d_call: NA
j_call: TRBJ2-5
cdr3_nt: TGCAGTGCGGGGCCAGCACAGACCCAGTACTTC
cdr3_aa: CSAGPAQTQYF

v_call: TRBV7-6
d_call: TRBD2
j_call: TRBJ2-3
cdr3_nt: TGTGCCAGCAGCTTTCTAGCGGGAGGCGATACGCAGTATTTT
cdr3_aa: CASSFLAGGDTQYF

v_call: TRBV4-2
d_call: NA
j_call: TRBJ1-5
cdr3_nt: TGTGCCAGCAGCCCTGCTCTGGGAGTTGGCAATCAGCCCCAGCATTTT
cdr3_aa: CASSPALGVGNQPQHF

v_call: TRBV19
d_call: NA
j_call: TRBJ2-2
cdr3_nt: TGTGCCAGTAGTCCCACGGGGACCGGGGAGCTGTTTTTT
cdr3_aa: CASSPTGTGELFF

v_call: TRBV10-1
d_call: TRBD2
j_call: TRBJ2-7
cdr3_nt: TGCGCCAGCAGTGAGTCAACGGGGGGCTACGAGCAGTACTTC
cdr3_aa: CASSESTGGYEQYF

v_call: TRBV5-1
d_call: NA
j_call: TRBJ1-1
cdr3_nt: TGCGCCAGCAGCTGGGGGGACGGGGACACTGAAGCTTTCTTT
cdr3_aa: CASSWGDGDTEAFF

v_call: TRBV2
d_call: TRBD1
j_call: TRBJ1-5
cdr3_nt: TGTGCCAGCAGCCGGGACAGGGGATCATCGCCCCAGCATTTT
cdr3_aa: CASSRDRGSSPQHF